A single sample gave rise to the 5 T cell receptor beta chains below, sequenced in a study of preoperative IRX-2 immunotherapy in early breast cancer. Treatment given: preoperative locoregional IRX-2 cytokine immunotherapy. The table came from immunoSEQ multiplex PCR; TCRdb's copy has only in-frame clones and leaves some out. The sample lists some 35,000 clones; roughly 80% were seen once. The material was lymph node tissue, obtained after IRX-2 immunotherapy. The origin of the receptors is a human donor with breast cancer.

The chain has TRBV7-6 and TRBJ2-1; possible D gene TRBD1, 6 bases. This CDR3 spans 14 amino acids. Germline CDR1 SGHVS, CDR2 FNYEAQ. V was clipped by 4 bases and J by 0 bases, with 7 bases between them. CDR3 DNA: TGTGCCAGCAGCTGGGACAACTCCTACAATGAGCAGTTCTTC. Encoded protein: CASSWDNSYNEQFF.

This clone was observed once. V is TRBV2 and J is TRBJ1-5, with 7 bases aligning to TRBD1. The CDR3 is 17 amino acids. With 6 bases clipped from V and 1 base from J, the junction kept 12 bases outside the gene matches. CDR1 and CDR2 from the germline V gene are SNHLY and FYNNEI. The CDR3 loop is CASRATGERASNQPQHF. In nucleotides, the CDR3 is TGTGCCAGCAGGGCTACAGGGGAGCGAGCGAGCAATCAGCCCCAGCATTTT.

J is TRBJ2-5 and V is TRBV5-1, with TRBD2 matching 7 bases. CDR3 length equals 15 residues. CDR1 and CDR2 from the germline V gene are SGHRS and YFSETQ. Losses at the gene ends were 0 bases for V and 7 bases for J; bases not matched to a gene: 9. The CDR3 bases are TGCGCCAGCAGCTTGGAGGTTTCGGGGGGTGGGACCCAGTACTTC. This encodes CASSLEVSGGGTQYF.

This chain uses TRBV6-8 with TRBJ2-2; possibly TRBD1 for D (5 bases). The V gene lost 5 bases and the J gene lost 2 bases, with 12 bases spanning the gap. Germline V CDR1 and CDR2: MNHGY, SAAAGT. The CDR3 has 15 residues. The CDR3 spells CASSPYDSNTGELFF. The CDR3 coding sequence is TGTGCCAGCAGTCCCTACGACAGTAACACCGGGGAGCTGTTTTTT.

The chain joins TRBV2 to TRBJ1-5, with D perhaps matching TRBD1 (5 bases). Germline V CDR1 and CDR2: SNHLY, FYNNEI. The CDR3 is made up of 15 amino acids. The ends were cut back, 4 bases at V and 3 bases at J, with 13 bases in the middle. The CDR3 loop reads CASSAGPLLNQPQHF. The CDR3 DNA is TGTGCCAGCAGTGCAGGGCCGCTTCTCAATCAGCCCCAGCATTTT. Looking up the rest from reference TRBV2 and TRBJ1-5 gives the full variable domain: EPEVTQTPSHQVTQMGQEVILRCVPISNHLYFYWYRQILGQKVEFLVSFYNNEISEKSEIFDDQFSVERPDGSNFTLKIRSTKLEDSAMYFCASSAGPLLNQPQHFGDGTRLSIL.